The 20 T cell receptor beta chains below were found in one sample sequenced in a study of PD-1 blockade in classical Hodgkin lymphoma. Regarding time point: cycle 4 day 1 (C4D1), after six to seven weeks of nivolumab. With no exception, relapse followed autologous stem cell transplantation in all patients, and brentuximab vedotin exposure varied. After PBMCs were thawed, their CD8+ T cells were isolated by magnetic negative selection. The assay was immunoSEQ multiplex PCR, and TCRdb's table has in-frame clones only and misses some. Of 4,000 or so clones detected, 72% appear once; the ten largest clones hold just under 35%. Sequenced here: CD8+ T cells from blood, sampled before the fourth cycle of nivolumab. The receptors derive from a human donor with classical Hodgkin lymphoma.

The genes are TRBV5-1 and TRBJ2-6; D is perhaps TRBD1 (5 bases). V dropped 0 bases and J dropped 0 bases, with 13 bases sitting between them. The CDR3 has 18 residues. Germline V gene data show CDR1 as SGHRS and CDR2 as YFSETQ. The CDR3 DNA is TGCGCCAGCAGCTTGGTAACAGGCCCCAGCTCTGGGGCCAACGTCCTGACTTTC. Translated, it gives CASSLVTGPSSGANVLTF.

The rearrangement links TRBV19 to TRBJ1-5; weak D call: TRBD1 (5 bases). The length of the CDR3 is 14 residues. Germline assignment: CDR1 LNHDA and CDR2 SQIVND (reference sequence). The V end was cut by 3 bases, the J end by 8 bases, with 14 bases between. The CDR3 loop is CASSMGPLGEPQHF. CDR3 DNA: TGTGCCAGTAGTATGGGGCCGTTGGGGGAGCCCCAGCATTTT.

This clone is labeled as medium-sized. V gene TRBV9 combines with J gene TRBJ2-5; D unresolved. CDR1 and CDR2 (germline): SGDLS, YYNGEE. This CDR3 has 14 amino acids. V gave up 4 bases and J gave up 0 bases, with 10 bases separating them. In nucleotides, the CDR3 is TGTGCCAGCAGCTATACTCAGGACCAAGAGACCCAGTACTTC. This codes for CASSYTQDQETQYF.

This clone was observed a few times. V usage is TRBV13 and J usage is TRBJ1-1; 11 bases match TRBD1. V trimming: 5 bases; J trimming: 2 bases; junction bases outside the gene matches: 7. Germline-derived CDR1 and CDR2 are PRHDT and FYEKMQ (reference sequence). The CDR3 covers 16 residues. CDR3 protein: CASSPGTGGLNTEAFF. The CDR3 nucleotides are TGTGCCAGCAGCCCCGGGACAGGGGGGTTAAACACTGAAGCTTTCTTT. The entire variable domain, with the rest obtained from reference TRBV13 and TRBJ1-1, is as follows: AAGVIQSPRHLIKEKRETATLKCYPIPRHDTVYWYQQGPGQDPQFLISFYEKMQSDKGSIPDRFSAQQFSDYHSELNMSSLELGDSALYFCASSPGTGGLNTEAFFGQGTRLTVV.

A few counts support this clone. The V gene is TRBV2, the J gene TRBJ1-5; D uncertain. CDR1 is SNHLY and CDR2 is FYNNEI in the germline V gene. Trimming took 3 bases from V and 7 from J, leaving 19 bases between them. The CDR3 length is 16 residues. The CDR3 DNA is TGTGCCAGCAGTGATGGGAGGATTGGGATGGGCCAGCCCCAGCATTTT. Protein product: CASSDGRIGMGQPQHF.

The chain joins TRBV4-3 to TRBJ2-7; TRBD2 agrees at 8 bases. Germline values: CDR1 LGHNA, CDR2 YSLEER. The ends lost 9 bases at V and 3 bases at J; junction bases unmatched: 10. The CDR3 loop spans 14 amino acids. CDR3: CARDREGINYEQYF. Written as DNA, the CDR3 is TGCGCCAGGGATCGGGAGGGAATAAACTACGAGCAGTACTTC.

The V gene is TRBV10-2, the J gene TRBJ1-2; TRBD1 matches 8 bases. V shed 4 bases, J shed 1 base, and the junction held 11 bases outside the gene matches. The length of the CDR3 is 17 residues. The germline gives CDR1 WSHSY, CDR2 SAAADI. The DNA of the CDR3 is TGCGCCAGCAGTGCTGATCTCCGGGACAGGATTAACTATGGCTACACCTTC. Its protein is CASSADLRDRINYGYTF.

V gene TRBV9 combines with J gene TRBJ1-3; D remains ambiguous. V lost 1 base and J 0 bases, leaving 17 bases between the germline ends. In germline, CDR1 is SGDLS, CDR2 YYNGEE. The CDR3 is 18 amino acids. CDR3 amino acids: CASSVSSWSLSSGNTIYF. The CDR3 nucleotides read TGTGCCAGCAGCGTATCCTCCTGGTCCCTCAGCTCTGGAAACACCATATATTTT. Supplemented by reference TRBV9 and TRBJ1-3, the full variable domain reads DSGVTQTPKHLITATGQRVTLRCSPRSGDLSVYWYQQSLDQGLQFLIQYYNGEERAKGNILERFSAQQFPDLHSELNLSSLELGDSALYFCASSVSSWSLSSGNTIYFGEGSWLTVV.

The chain has TRBV27 and TRBJ2-7; no firm D call. Germline assignment: CDR1 MNHEY and CDR2 SMNVEV (reference sequence). With 0 bases removed from V and 6 bases from J, the gap between germline ends came to 12 bases. CDR3 length: 14 amino acids. CDR3 loop: CASSLSLVRPEQYF. DNA for the CDR3: TGTGCCAGCAGTTTATCCCTAGTCCGCCCCGAGCAGTACTTC.

V and J are TRBV6-1 and TRBJ1-6; TRBD1 agrees at 7 bases. Germline values: CDR1 MNHNS, CDR2 SASEGT. The CDR3 sequence is 15 residues long. V was clipped by 2 bases and J by 8 bases; unmatched bases: 6. CDR3 sequence reads: CASSEKQGPYSPLHF. DNA of the CDR3: TGTGCCAGCAGTGAAAAACAGGGGCCCTATTCACCCCTCCACTTT.

The chain carries TRBV2 and TRBJ2-4; 10 nucleotides align to TRBD2. The CDR3 runs 15 residues. Germline-derived CDR1 and CDR2 are SNHLY and FYNNEI. Losses at the gene ends were 7 bases for V and 7 bases for J; bases not matched to a gene: 10. CDR3 nucleotides: TGTGCCAGCATGCGGAGCGGGGGGGCTTTGAACATTCAGTACTTC. It is translated as CASMRSGGALNIQYF.

The chain joins TRBV4-3 to TRBJ2-7; D is perhaps TRBD1 or TRBD2 (6 bases each). The CDR3 spans 11 residues. In germline, CDR1 is LGHNA, CDR2 YSLEER. The V end was cut by 5 bases, the J end by 7 bases, with 9 bases between. The CDR3 bases are TGCGCCAGCAGCTTAGGGGGGGAGCAGTACTTC. This sequence encodes CASSLGGEQYF.

This clone was seen a few times. V gene TRBV6-1 combines with J gene TRBJ2-7, with a weak D call TRBD2 (6 bases). The length of the CDR3 is 15 residues. Trimming cost V 1 base and J 3 bases, with 13 bases left between them. The germline V gene has CDR1 MNHNS and CDR2 SASEGT. The CDR3 here is CASSEGPGENYEQYF. The DNA for the CDR3 is TGTGCCAGCAGTGAAGGGCCGGGGGAAAACTACGAGCAGTACTTC.

The genes are TRBV7-2 and TRBJ1-5; D call uncertain. The CDR3 length is 13 residues. V lost 5 bases to trimming and J lost 4 bases, with 9 bases between them. Germline V CDR1 and CDR2: SGHTA, FQGNSA. In nucleotides, the CDR3 is TGTGCCAGCAGCATCCGACTGAATCAGCCCCAGCATTTT. Protein product: CASSIRLNQPQHF. Using reference TRBV7-2 and TRBJ1-5 for the parts outside the CDR3, the full variable domain is GAGVSQSPSNKVTEKGKDVELRCDPISGHTALYWYRQSLGQGLEFLIYFQGNSAPDKSGLPSDRFSAERTGGSVSTLTIQRTQQEDSAVYLCASSIRLNQPQHFGDGTRLSIL.

The rearrangement links TRBV4-3 to TRBJ2-7; 7 nucleotides align to TRBD1. J lost 2 bases, V lost 4 bases, and 5 bases had no gene match. Germline loops: CDR1 LGHNA, CDR2 YSLEER. CDR3 size: 14 residues. The CDR3 DNA is TGCGCCAGCAGCCTCGACAGGGAGCCCTACGAGCAGTACTTC. Its protein product is CASSLDREPYEQYF.

The chain links TRBV30 to TRBJ1-3, with 7 positions matching TRBD1. The CDR3 loop spans 14 amino acids. V shed 0 bases, J shed 8 bases, and the junction held 7 bases outside the gene matches. Germline values: CDR1 GTSNPN, CDR2 SVGIG (reference sequence). CDR3 sequence (DNA): TGTGCCTGGAGTGTGGGTGGCAGGGGGGACACCATATATTTT. Protein sequence: CAWSVGGRGDTIYF.

V is TRBV11-2 and J is TRBJ2-5; D uncertain. The CDR3 is 16 amino acids. From germline, CDR1 is SGHAT and CDR2 FQNNGV. Trimming removed 1 base from V and 1 base from J, with 13 bases in between. CDR3 sequence: CASSLVLTLLQETQYF. CDR3 nucleotides: TGTGCCAGCAGCTTAGTACTAACGCTTCTCCAAGAGACCCAGTACTTC.

V and J are TRBV21-1 and TRBJ2-7; the table's D gene call, TRBD1, was not cross checked with the DNA. TRBV21-1 is a pseudogene locus. The CDR3 sequence is 14 residues long. The CDR3 sequence: CASLPGQGSYEQYF. CDR3 sequence (DNA): TGTGCCAGCCTACCGGGACAGGGCTCCTACGAGCAGTACTTC.

The CDR3 bases are TGCGCCAGCAGCCAAGTTGGCGGGGACAATGAGCAGTTCTTC. Its protein is CASSQVGGDNEQFF. The chain joins TRBV4-3 to TRBJ2-1, with a weak D call TRBD2 (6 bases). Germline V gene sequence: CDR1 LGHNA, CDR2 YSLEER. Trimming pared 1 base from V and 5 bases from J, leaving 9 bases between. The length of the CDR3 is 14 residues.

The chain couples TRBV30 to TRBJ2-7; D call uncertain. V was shortened by 0 bases and J by 7 bases, with 10 bases between the two germline ends. Germline V CDR1 and CDR2: GTSNPN, SVGIG (reference sequence). The CDR3 has 12 residues. The CDR3 nucleotides are TGTGCCTGGAGTGTGGGTACTCGGGAGCAGTACTTC. This gives the protein CAWSVGTREQYF.